This T cell receptor (beta chain) was obtained from a study of identical twins. Findings and limits, study-wide: Weaker excess sharing between twins was seen in beta out-of-frame sequences. Compared with models, monozygotic twins showed more out-of-frame TCR alpha sharing.

Among all donors, each was a healthy Caucasian. The CDR3 covers 14 residues. Trimming removed 6 bases from V and 5 bases from J; junction bases left unmatched: 6. As to this clonotype: Its antigen is unidentified.

Template switching added a universal primer site; cDNA carried unique molecular identifiers. TCRdb reprocessed the 5' RACE reads with MiXCR, giving one entry per CDR3 protein. The sample holds hundreds of thousands of distinct CDR3 sequences, 7% to 8.5% seen once. The sample was also linked to a second study, of yellow fever vaccine responses in identical twins.

The chain uses TRBV12-3 or TRBV12-4 and TRBJ2-2; 7 bases are shared with TRBD1. The source material was CD8+ T cells sorted from blood. This clonotype was obtained from a woman between 18 and 29 years old in good health. For the CDR3, the DNA is TGTGCCAGCAGAAGAGGGGGCGCGACCGGGGAGCTGTTTTTT. Its protein is CASRRGGATGELFF.